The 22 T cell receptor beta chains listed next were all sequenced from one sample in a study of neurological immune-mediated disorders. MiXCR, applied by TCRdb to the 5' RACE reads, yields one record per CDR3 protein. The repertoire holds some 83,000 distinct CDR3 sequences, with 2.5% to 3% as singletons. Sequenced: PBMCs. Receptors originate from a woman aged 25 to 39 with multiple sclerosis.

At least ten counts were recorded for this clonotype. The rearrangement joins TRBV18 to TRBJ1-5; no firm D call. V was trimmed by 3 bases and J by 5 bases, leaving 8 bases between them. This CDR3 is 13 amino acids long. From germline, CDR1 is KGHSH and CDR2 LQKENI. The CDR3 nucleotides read TGTGCCAGCTCACCGGACCCCGATCAGCCCCAGCATTTT. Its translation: CASSPDPDQPQHF. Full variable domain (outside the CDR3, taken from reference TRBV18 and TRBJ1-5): NAGVMQNPRHLVRRRGQEARLRCSPMKGHSHVYWYRQLPEEGLKFMVYLQKENIIDESGMPKERFSAEFPKEGPSILRIQQVVRGDSAAYFCASSPDPDQPQHFGDGTRLSIL.

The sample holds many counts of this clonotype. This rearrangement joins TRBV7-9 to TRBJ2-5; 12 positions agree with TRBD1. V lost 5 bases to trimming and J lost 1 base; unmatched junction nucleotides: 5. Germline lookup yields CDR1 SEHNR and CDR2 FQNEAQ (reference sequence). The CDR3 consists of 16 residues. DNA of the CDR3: TGTGCCAGCAGCCTAGGGACAGGGGGCCTCCAAGAGACCCAGTACTTC. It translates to CASSLGTGGLQETQYF.

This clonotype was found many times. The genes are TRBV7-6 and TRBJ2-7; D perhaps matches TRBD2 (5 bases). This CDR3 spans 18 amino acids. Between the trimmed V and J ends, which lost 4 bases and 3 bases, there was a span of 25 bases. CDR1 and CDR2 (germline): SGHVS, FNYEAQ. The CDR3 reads CASSSAWTMGDLNYEQYF. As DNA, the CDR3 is TGTGCCAGCAGCTCGGCATGGACCATGGGAGATTTGAACTACGAGCAGTACTTC.

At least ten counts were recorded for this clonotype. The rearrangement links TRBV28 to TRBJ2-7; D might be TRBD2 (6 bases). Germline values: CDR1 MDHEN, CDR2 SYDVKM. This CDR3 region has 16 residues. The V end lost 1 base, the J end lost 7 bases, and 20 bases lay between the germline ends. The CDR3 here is CASSLSGGGPTGEQYF. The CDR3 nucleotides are TGTGCCAGCAGTTTATCCGGAGGAGGGCCCACGGGGGAGCAGTACTTC.

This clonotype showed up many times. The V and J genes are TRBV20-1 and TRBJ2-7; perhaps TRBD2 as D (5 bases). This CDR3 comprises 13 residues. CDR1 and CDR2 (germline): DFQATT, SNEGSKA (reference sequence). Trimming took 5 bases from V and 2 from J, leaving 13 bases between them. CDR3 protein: CSALQGGPYEQYF. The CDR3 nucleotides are TGCAGTGCTCTGCAAGGAGGACCCTACGAGCAGTACTTC.

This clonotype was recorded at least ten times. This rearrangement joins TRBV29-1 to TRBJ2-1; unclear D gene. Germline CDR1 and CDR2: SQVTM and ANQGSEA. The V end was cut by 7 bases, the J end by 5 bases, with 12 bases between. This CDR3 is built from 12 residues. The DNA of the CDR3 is TGCAGCGCCGAGGTCTTTAACAATGAGCAGTTCTTC. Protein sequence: CSAEVFNNEQFF.

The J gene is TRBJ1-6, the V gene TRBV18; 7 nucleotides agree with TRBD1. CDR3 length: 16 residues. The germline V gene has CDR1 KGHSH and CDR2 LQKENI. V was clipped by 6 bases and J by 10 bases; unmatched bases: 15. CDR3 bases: TGTGCCAGCTCCCCAACCCTCGACAGGGTCGGATCACCCCTCCACTTT. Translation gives CASSPTLDRVGSPLHF.

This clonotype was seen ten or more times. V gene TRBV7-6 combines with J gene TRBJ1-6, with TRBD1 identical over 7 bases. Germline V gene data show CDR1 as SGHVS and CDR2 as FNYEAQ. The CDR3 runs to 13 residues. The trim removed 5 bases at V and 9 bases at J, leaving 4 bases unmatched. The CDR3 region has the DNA TGTGCCAGCAGCCGGGCAGGGGGTTCACCCCTCCACTTT. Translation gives CASSRAGGSPLHF.

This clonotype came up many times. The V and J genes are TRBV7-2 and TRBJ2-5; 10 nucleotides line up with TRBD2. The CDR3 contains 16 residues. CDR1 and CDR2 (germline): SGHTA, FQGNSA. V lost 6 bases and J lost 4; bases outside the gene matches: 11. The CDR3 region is CASSSKGTSGTETQYF. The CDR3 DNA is TGTGCCAGCAGTTCAAAAGGCACTAGCGGGACAGAGACCCAGTACTTC.

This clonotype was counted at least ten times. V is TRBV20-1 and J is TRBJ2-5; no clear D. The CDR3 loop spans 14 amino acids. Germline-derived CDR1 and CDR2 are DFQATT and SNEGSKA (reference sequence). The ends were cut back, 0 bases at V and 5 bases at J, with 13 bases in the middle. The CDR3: CSARDQPKRETQYF. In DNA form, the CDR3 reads TGCAGTGCTAGAGATCAGCCAAAACGGGAGACCCAGTACTTC.

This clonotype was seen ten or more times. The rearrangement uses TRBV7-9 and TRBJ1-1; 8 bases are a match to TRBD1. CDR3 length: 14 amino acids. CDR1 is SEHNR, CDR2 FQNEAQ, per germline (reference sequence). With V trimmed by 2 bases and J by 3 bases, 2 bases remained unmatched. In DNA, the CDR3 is TGTGCCAGCAGCTTACAGGGGGCATACACTGAAGCTTTCTTT. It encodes CASSLQGAYTEAFF. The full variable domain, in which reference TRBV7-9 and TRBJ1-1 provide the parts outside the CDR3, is DTGVSQNPRHKITKRGQNVTFRCDPISEHNRLYWYRQTLGQGPEFLTYFQNEAQLEKSRLLSDRFSAERPKGSFSTLEIQRTEQGDSAMYLCASSLQGAYTEAFFGQGTRLTVV.

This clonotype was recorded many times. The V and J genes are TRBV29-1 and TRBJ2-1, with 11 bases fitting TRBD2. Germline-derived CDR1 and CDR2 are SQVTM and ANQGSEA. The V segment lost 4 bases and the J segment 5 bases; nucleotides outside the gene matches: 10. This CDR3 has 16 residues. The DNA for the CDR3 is TGCAGCGTTGGCATATCTAGCGGGAGGAAGAACAATGAGCAGTTCTTC. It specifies CSVGISSGRKNNEQFF.

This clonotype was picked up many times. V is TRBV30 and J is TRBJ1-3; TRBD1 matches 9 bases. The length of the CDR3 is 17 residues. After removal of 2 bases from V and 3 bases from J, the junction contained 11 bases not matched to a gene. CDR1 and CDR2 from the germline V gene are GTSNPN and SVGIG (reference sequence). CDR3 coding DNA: TGTGCCTGGAGTAGGCCCCGACAGGGGGTCTATGGAAACACCATATATTTT. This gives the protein CAWSRPRQGVYGNTIYF.

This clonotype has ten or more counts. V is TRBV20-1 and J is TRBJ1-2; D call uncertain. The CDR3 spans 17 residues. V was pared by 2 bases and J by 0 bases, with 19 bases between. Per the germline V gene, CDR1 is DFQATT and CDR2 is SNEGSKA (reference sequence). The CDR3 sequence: CSARKEFGQRTNYGYTF. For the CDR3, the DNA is TGCAGTGCTAGAAAGGAGTTCGGGCAGCGGACTAACTATGGCTACACCTTC.

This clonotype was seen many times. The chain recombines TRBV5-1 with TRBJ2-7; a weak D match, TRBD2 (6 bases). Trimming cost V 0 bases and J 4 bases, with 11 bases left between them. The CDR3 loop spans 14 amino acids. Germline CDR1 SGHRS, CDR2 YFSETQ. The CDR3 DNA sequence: TGCGCCAGCAGCTTGGCCGATAGCGGTTACGAGCAGTACTTC. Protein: CASSLADSGYEQYF.

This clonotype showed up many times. This CDR3 is CASSLGDRLRPQHF. The CDR3 region has the DNA TGTGCCAGCAGCCTGGGGGACCGGCTTAGGCCCCAGCATTTT. The chain carries TRBV16 and TRBJ1-5; D perhaps matches TRBD1 (5 bases). Trimming stripped 4 bases from V and 9 bases from J, with 16 bases between. The CDR3 consists of 14 residues. Germline V gene data show CDR1 as KGHSY and CDR2 as FQNENV.

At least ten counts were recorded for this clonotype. This CDR3 reads CASSPTPTGPGELFF. In DNA, the CDR3 is TGTGCCAGCAGCCCAACCCCGACAGGGCCCGGGGAGCTGTTTTTT. The chain is built from TRBV7-3 and TRBJ2-2, with TRBD1 matching 7 bases. The germline V gene encodes CDR1 SGHTA and CDR2 FQGTGA. This CDR3 has 15 residues. After removal of 5 bases from V and 6 bases from J, the junction contained 9 bases not matched to a gene.

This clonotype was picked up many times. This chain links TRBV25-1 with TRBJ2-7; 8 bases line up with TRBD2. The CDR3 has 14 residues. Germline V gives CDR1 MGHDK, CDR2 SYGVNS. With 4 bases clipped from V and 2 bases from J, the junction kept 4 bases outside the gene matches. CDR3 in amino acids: CASSASGSPYEQYF. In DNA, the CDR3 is TGTGCCAGCAGTGCCAGCGGGAGCCCCTACGAGCAGTACTTC.

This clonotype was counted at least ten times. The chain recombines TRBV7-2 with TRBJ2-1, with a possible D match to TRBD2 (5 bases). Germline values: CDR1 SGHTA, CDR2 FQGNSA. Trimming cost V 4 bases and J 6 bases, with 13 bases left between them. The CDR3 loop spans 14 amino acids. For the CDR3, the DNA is TGTGCCAGCAGCTCCTCGGCGGGTCTCAATGAGCAGTTCTTC. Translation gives CASSSSAGLNEQFF.

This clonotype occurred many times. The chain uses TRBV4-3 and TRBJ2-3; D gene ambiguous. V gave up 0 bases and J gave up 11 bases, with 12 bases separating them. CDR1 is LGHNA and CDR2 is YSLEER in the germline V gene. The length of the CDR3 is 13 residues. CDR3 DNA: TGCGCCAGCAGCCAAGATCCAGCAGGAGTGCAGTATTTT. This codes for CASSQDPAGVQYF.

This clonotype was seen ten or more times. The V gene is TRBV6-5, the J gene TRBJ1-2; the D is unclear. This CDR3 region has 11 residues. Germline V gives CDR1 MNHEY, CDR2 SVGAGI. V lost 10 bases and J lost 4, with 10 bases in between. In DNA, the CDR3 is TGTGCCACCTCCCGGGGCTATGGCTACACCTTC. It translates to CATSRGYGYTF.

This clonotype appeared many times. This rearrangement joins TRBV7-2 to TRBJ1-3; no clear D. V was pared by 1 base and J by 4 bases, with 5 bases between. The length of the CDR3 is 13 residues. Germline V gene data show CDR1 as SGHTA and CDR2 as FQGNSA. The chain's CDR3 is CASSLGEGNTIYF. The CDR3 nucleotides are TGTGCCAGCAGCTTAGGCGAAGGAAACACCATATATTTT. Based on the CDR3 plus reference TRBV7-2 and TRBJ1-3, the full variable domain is GAGVSQSPSNKVTEKGKDVELRCDPISGHTALYWYRQSLGQGLEFLIYFQGNSAPDKSGLPSDRFSAERTGGSVSTLTIQRTQQEDSAVYLCASSLGEGNTIYFGEGSWLTVV.